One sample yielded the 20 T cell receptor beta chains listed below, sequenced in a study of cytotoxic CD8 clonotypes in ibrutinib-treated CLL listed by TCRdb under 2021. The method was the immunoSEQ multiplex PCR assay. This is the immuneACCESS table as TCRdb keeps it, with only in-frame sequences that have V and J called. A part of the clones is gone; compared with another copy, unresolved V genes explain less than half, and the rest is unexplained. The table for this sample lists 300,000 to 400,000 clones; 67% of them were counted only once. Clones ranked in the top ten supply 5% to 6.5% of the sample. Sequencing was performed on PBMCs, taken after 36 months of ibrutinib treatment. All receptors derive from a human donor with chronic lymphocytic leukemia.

CDR3 in amino acids: CASSYSIRGGTEAFF. In nucleotides, the CDR3 is TGTGCCAGCAGTTACTCGATTAGGGGCGGCACTGAAGCTTTCTTT. The J gene is TRBJ1-1, the V gene TRBV6-5; D possibly corresponds to TRBD1 (5 bases). The V gene's germline CDR1 is MNHEY and CDR2 SVGAGI. Between the trimmed V and J ends, which lost 0 bases and 4 bases, there was a span of 12 bases. The CDR3 loop spans 15 amino acids.

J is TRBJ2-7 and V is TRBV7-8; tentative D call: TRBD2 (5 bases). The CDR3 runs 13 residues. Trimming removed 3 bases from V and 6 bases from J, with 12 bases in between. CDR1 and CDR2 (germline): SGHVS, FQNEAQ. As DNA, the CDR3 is TGTGCCAGCAGCTTGAACCGCGCGGGCGAGCAGTACTTC. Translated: CASSLNRAGEQYF.

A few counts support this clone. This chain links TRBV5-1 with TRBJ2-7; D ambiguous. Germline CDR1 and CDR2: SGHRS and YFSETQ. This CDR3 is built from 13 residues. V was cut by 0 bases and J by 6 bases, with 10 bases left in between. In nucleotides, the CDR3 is TGCGCCAGCAGCTTGGGTTTCACCTCCGAGCAGTACTTC. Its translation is CASSLGFTSEQYF.

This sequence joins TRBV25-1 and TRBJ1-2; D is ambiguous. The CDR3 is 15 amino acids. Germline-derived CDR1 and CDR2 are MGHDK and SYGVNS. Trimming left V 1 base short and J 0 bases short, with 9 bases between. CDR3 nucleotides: TGTGCCAGCAGTGAATTAATCGGATCTAACTATGGCTACACCTTC. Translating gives CASSELIGSNYGYTF.

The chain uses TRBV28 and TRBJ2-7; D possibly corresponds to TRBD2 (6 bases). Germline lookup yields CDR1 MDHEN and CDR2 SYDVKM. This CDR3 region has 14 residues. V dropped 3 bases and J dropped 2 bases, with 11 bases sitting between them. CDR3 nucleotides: TGTGCCAGCAGTTTCCGGCGGGATGCCTACGAGCAGTACTTC. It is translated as CASSFRRDAYEQYF.

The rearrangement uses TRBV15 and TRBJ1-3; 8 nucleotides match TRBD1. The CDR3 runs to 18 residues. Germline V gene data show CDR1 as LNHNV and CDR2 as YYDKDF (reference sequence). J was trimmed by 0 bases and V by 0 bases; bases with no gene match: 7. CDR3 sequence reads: CATSRDLGTGISGNTIYF. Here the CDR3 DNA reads TGTGCCACCAGCAGAGATCTCGGGACAGGTATCTCTGGAAACACCATATATTTT. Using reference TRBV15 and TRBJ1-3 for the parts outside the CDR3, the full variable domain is DAMVIQNPRYQVTQFGKPVTLSCSQTLNHNVMYWYQQKSSQAPKLLFHYYDKDFNNEADTPDNFQSRRPNTSFCFLDIRSPGLGDTAMYLCATSRDLGTGISGNTIYFGEGSWLTVV.

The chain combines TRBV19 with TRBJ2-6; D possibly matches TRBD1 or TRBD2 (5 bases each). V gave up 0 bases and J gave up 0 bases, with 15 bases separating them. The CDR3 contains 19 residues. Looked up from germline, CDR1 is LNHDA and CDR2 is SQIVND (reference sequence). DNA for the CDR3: TGTGCCAGTAGTATAGAGAGGGGTCAGGGCCTCTCTGGGGCCAACGTCCTGACTTTC. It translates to CASSIERGQGLSGANVLTF.

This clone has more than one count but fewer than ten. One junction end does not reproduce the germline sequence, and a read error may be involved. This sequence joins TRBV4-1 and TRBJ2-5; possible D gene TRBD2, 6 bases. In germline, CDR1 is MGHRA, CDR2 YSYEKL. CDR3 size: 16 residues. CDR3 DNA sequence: TGCGCCAGCAGCGAAGAGGGACTCTCGGTGGGGGAGACCCAGTACTTC. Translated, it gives CASSEEGLSVGETQYF.

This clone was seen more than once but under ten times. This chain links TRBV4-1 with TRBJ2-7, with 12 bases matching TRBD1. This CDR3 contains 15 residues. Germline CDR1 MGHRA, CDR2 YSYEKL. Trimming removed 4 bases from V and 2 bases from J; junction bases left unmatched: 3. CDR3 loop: CASSPGQGATYEQYF. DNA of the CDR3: TGCGCCAGCAGCCCGGGACAGGGGGCGACCTACGAGCAGTACTTC.

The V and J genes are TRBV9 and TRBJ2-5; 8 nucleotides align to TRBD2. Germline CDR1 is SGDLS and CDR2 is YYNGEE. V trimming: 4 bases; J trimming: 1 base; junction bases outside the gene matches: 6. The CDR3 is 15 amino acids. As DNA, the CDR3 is TGTGCCAGCAGCATACGTAGCGGGACCCAAGAGACCCAGTACTTC. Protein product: CASSIRSGTQETQYF.

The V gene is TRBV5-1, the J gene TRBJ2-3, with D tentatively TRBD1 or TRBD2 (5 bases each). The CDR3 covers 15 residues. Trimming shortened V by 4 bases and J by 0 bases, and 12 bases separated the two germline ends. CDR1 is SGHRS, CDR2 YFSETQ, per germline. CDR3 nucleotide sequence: TGCGCCAGCAGCCAGTTGGGGGTTAGCACAGATACGCAGTATTTT. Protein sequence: CASSQLGVSTDTQYF. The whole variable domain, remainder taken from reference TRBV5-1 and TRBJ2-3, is KAGVTQTPRYLIKTRGQQVTLSCSPISGHRSVSWYQQTPGQGLQFLFEYFSETQRNKGNFPGRFSGRQFSNSRSEMNVSTLELGDSALYLCASSQLGVSTDTQYFGPGTRLTVL.

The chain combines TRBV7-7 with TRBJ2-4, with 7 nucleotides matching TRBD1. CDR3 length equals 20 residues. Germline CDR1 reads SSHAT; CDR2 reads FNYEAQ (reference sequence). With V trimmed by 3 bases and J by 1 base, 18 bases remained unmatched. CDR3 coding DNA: TGTGCCAGCAGCTTTTGCTGCGACAGGGTCCCACCTGGGGCCAAAAACATTCAGTACTTC. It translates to CASSFCCDRVPPGAKNIQYF.

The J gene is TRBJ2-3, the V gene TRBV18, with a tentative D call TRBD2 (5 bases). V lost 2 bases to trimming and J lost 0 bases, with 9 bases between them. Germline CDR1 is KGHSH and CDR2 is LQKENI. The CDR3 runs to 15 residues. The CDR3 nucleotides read TGTGCCAGCTCACCAGGGAGCGCGAGCACAGATACGCAGTATTTT. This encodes CASSPGSASTDTQYF.

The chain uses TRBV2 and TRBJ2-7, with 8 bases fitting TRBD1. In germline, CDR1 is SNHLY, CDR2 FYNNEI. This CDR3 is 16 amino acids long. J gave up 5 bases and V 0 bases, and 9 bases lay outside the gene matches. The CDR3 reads CASSEASDRVSHEQYF. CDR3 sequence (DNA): TGTGCCAGCAGTGAAGCATCGGACAGGGTTTCCCACGAGCAGTACTTC.

Here the CDR3 DNA reads TGTGCCAGCAGCTTGTACGGGAGGCAGACTGGTACCTACGAGCAGTACTTC. Translated: CASSLYGRQTGTYEQYF. The chain links TRBV5-4 to TRBJ2-7; 7 positions match TRBD2. The germline V gene encodes CDR1 SGHNT and CDR2 YYREEE (reference sequence). This CDR3 contains 17 residues. Trimming took 1 base from V and 2 from J; bases not matched to a gene: 12. Looking up the rest from reference TRBV5-4 and TRBJ2-7 gives the full variable domain: ETGVTQSPTHLIKTRGQQVTLRCSSQSGHNTVSWYQQALGQGPQFIFQYYREEENGRGNFPPRFSGLQFPNYSSELNVNALELDDSALYLCASSLYGRQTGTYEQYFGPGTRLTVT.

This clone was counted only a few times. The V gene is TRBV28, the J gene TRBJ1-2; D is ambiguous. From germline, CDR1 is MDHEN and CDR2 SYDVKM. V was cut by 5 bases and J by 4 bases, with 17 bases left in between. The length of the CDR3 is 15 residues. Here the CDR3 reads CASSAPRSGSYGYTF. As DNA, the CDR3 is TGTGCCAGCAGTGCCCCCCGATCCGGGAGCTATGGCTACACCTTC.

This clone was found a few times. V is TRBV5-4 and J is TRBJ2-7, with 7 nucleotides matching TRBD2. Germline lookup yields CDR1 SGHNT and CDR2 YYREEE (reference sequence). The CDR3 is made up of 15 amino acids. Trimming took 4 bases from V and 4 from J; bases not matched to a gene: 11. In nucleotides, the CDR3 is TGTGCCAGCAGCACCACGGGACTAACCAATTACGAGCAGTACTTC. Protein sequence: CASSTTGLTNYEQYF.

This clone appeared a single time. The CDR3 DNA follows: TGCGCCAGCAGCTTGGACTCCCCTCCATTTTGTACCTATAGTTGCGAGCAGTACTTC. It codes for CASSLDSPPFCTYSCEQYF. J is TRBJ2-7 and V is TRBV5-1, with D uncertain. V lost 0 bases and J lost 6, with 28 bases in between. CDR1 SGHRS and CDR2 YFSETQ come from the germline V gene. The CDR3 sequence is 19 residues long.

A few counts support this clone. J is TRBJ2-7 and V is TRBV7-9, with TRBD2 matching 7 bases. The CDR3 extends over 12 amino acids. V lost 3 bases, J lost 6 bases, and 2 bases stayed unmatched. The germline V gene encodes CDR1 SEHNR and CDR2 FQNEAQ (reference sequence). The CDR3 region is CASSLGGIEQYF. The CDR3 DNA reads TGTGCCAGCAGCTTGGGGGGGATCGAGCAGTACTTC.

Written as DNA, the CDR3 is TGCGCCAGCAGCTCAGCGGGGGGTGGAGATGAGCAGTTCTTC. This codes for CASSSAGGGDEQFF. This chain links TRBV5-1 with TRBJ2-1; 9 nucleotides agree with TRBD2. The CDR3 is 14 amino acids. Trimming removed 3 bases from V and 8 bases from J; junction bases left unmatched: 6. Germline CDR1 reads SGHRS; CDR2 reads YFSETQ.